Below are 31 T cell receptor beta chains sequenced from a single sample in a study of T cells after somatic rescue of genetic block. Profiling relied on immunoSEQ multiplex PCR, and the TCRdb table lists in-frame clones only, not all of them. The sample lists 55,000 to 75,000 clones, around 90% seen once, with 2.9% in the top ten. Sequenced input: peripheral blood mononuclear cells (PBMCs). The receptors stem from a man in his forties.

As regards this clone: Its ends do not fully match the called genes, so a read error is possible. CDR3 DNA: TGTGCCAGCTCACCCCTCTTCGGCACTAACGAAAAACTGTTTTTT. Amino acids: CASSPLFGTNEKLFF. V and J are TRBV18 and TRBJ1-4; no reliable D call. Germline V gene lookup returns CDR1 KGHSH and CDR2 LQKENI. The CDR3 is made up of 15 amino acids.

The V call is TRBV2, the J call TRBJ2-7, with 10 bases that match TRBD2. There are 15 residues in the CDR3. CDR1 and CDR2 (germline): SNHLY, FYNNEI. V shed 3 bases and J 7 bases; nucleotides not matched to a gene: 9. The CDR3 bases are TGTGCCAGCAGTGAGGGGCTAGCGGGAGACGGAGAGCAGTACTTC. Its translation: CASSEGLAGDGEQYF.

J is TRBJ2-2 and V is TRBV11-2, with 8 bases lining up with TRBD2. CDR1 is SGHAT, CDR2 FQNNGV, per germline. J gave up 7 bases and V 8 bases, and 12 bases lay outside the gene matches. The CDR3 extends over 15 amino acids. The CDR3 DNA follows: TGTGCCAGCGGGTCTAACGCGGGAGGAAGCGGGGAGCTGTTTTTT. It is translated as CASGSNAGGSGELFF.

The gene calls are TRBV10-2 and TRBJ1-2, with D perhaps matching TRBD1 (6 bases). CDR3 size: 13 residues. CDR1 and CDR2 (germline): WSHSY, SAAADI. Trimming took off 6 bases at V and 3 bases at J, with 11 bases between the two ends. The CDR3 spells CASSDRRYYGYTF. CDR3 nucleotide sequence: TGCGCCAGCAGCGACAGGCGGTACTATGGCTACACCTTC.

The J gene is TRBJ2-5, the V gene TRBV27; D gene uncertain. Trimming shortened V by 2 bases and J by 5 bases, and 12 bases separated the two germline ends. CDR1 is MNHEY, CDR2 SMNVEV, per germline (reference sequence). The CDR3 sequence is 14 residues long. The CDR3 here is CASSLGVLAETQYF. Written as DNA, the CDR3 is TGTGCCAGCAGTTTAGGAGTACTGGCGGAGACCCAGTACTTC.

The genes are TRBV9 and TRBJ1-5; D ambiguous. Deletions cut 0 bases from V and 6 bases from J, with 10 bases between. The V gene's germline CDR1 is SGDLS and CDR2 YYNGEE. The CDR3 is 14 residues long. Here the CDR3 reads CASSVGKGGQPQHF. The CDR3 DNA reads TGTGCCAGCAGCGTAGGCAAAGGTGGTCAGCCCCAGCATTTT.

The chain links TRBV11-3 to TRBJ2-3; 12 nucleotides agree with TRBD2. Germline CDR1 and CDR2: SGHNT and YENEEA. V was pared by 4 bases and J by 2 bases, with 13 bases of the junction left unmatched. The CDR3 extends over 19 amino acids. The chain's CDR3 is CASSSKPTGTSGLTDTQYF. The DNA for the CDR3 is TGTGCCAGCAGCTCGAAACCAACCGGGACTAGCGGGCTCACAGATACGCAGTATTTT.

The CDR3, as DNA: TGTGCCTGGAGTGGTTACAGGGAGGCCAAAAACATTCAGTACTTC. Its protein product is CAWSGYREAKNIQYF. The rearrangement joins TRBV30 to TRBJ2-4; weak D call: TRBD1 (6 bases). With 1 base removed from V and 1 base from J, the gap between germline ends came to 11 bases. The CDR3 is 15 amino acids. Germline V CDR1 and CDR2: GTSNPN, SVGIG (reference sequence).

The gene calls are TRBV30 and TRBJ1-3; no clear D gene. The ends were cut back, 3 bases at V and 0 bases at J, with 6 bases in the middle. This CDR3 region has 13 residues. Germline-derived CDR1 and CDR2 are GTSNPN and SVGIG (reference sequence). CDR3 residues: CAWSQVSGNTIYF. The CDR3 DNA reads TGTGCCTGGAGCCAGGTCTCTGGAAACACCATATATTTT. Variable domain in full (rest from reference TRBV30 and TRBJ1-3): SQTIHQWPATLVQPVGSPLSLECTVEGTSNPNLYWYRQAAGRGLQLLFYSVGIGQISSEVPQNLSASRPQDRQFILSSKKLLLSDSGFYLCAWSQVSGNTIYFGEGSWLTVV.

This clone was counted once. This sequence joins TRBV7-9 and TRBJ2-5; TRBD1 might be the D (6 bases). The V gene lost 4 bases and the J gene lost 2 bases, with 8 bases spanning the gap. The CDR3 runs to 13 residues. The V gene's germline CDR1 is SEHNR and CDR2 FQNEAQ (reference sequence). CDR3 sequence reads: CASSYGQQETQYF. The CDR3, as DNA: TGTGCCAGCAGCTATGGACAGCAAGAGACCCAGTACTTC.

V and J are TRBV19 and TRBJ2-3; TRBD2 matches at 11 bases. CDR1 is LNHDA, CDR2 SQIVND, per germline (reference sequence). The CDR3 is made up of 18 amino acids. V lost 1 base to trimming and J lost 3 bases; unmatched junction nucleotides: 9. The CDR3 region is CASSIGHGTSGTTDTQYF. Written as DNA, the CDR3 is TGTGCCAGTAGTATAGGGCACGGGACTAGCGGAACGACAGATACGCAGTATTTT.

The V and J genes are TRBV10-3 and TRBJ1-2; 7 positions agree with TRBD1. CDR1 and CDR2 (germline): ENHRY, SYGVKD. The junction had 3 bases not matched to a gene; V was cut back by 6 bases and J by 2 bases. The CDR3 runs 13 residues. In DNA, the CDR3 is TGTGCCATCAGCCCGGGACAGAACTATGGCTACACCTTC. Translating it yields CAISPGQNYGYTF.

The chain joins TRBV5-1 to TRBJ1-1; D not certain. Germline V lookup: CDR1 SGHRS, CDR2 YFSETQ. The CDR3 contains 14 residues. Between the trimmed V and J ends, which lost 0 bases and 6 bases, there was a span of 12 bases. Here the CDR3 DNA reads TGCGCCAGCAGCTTGGCCGGCGGAAGCCCTGAAGCTTTCTTT. This gives the protein CASSLAGGSPEAFF.

This sequence joins TRBV7-6 and TRBJ2-5; D might be TRBD1 or TRBD2, each matching 6 bases. The CDR3 has 15 residues. V gave up 1 base and J gave up 3 bases, with 12 bases separating them. Per germline, CDR1 SGHVS and CDR2 FNYEAQ. CDR3 amino acids: CASSLVRGRKETQYF. The DNA of the CDR3 is TGTGCCAGCAGCTTAGTTCGGGGGCGGAAAGAGACCCAGTACTTC.

The V call is TRBV15, the J call TRBJ1-2; D is possibly TRBD1 (5 bases). This CDR3 has 12 amino acids. Germline V gene data show CDR1 as LNHNV and CDR2 as YYDKDF (reference sequence). Trimming stripped 1 base from V and 8 bases from J, with 8 bases between. The CDR3 loop is CATSRGRGGYTF. The CDR3 DNA reads as TGTGCCACCAGCAGAGGTCGGGGCGGCTACACCTTC.

The gene calls are TRBV28 and TRBJ1-1; TRBD1 is a possible D gene (5 bases). The CDR3 is 12 residues long. The V and J ends lost 7 bases and 11 bases respectively, with 17 bases between them. Germline loops: CDR1 MDHEN, CDR2 SYDVKM. CDR3 residues: CASTTEGAGAFF. CDR3 nucleotide sequence: TGTGCCAGCACCACAGAAGGGGCGGGGGCTTTCTTT.

This chain connects TRBV25-1 to TRBJ2-5, with D perhaps TRBD2 (6 bases). The CDR3 contains 13 residues. From germline, CDR1 is MGHDK and CDR2 SYGVNS. V lost 2 bases and J lost 5, with 9 bases in between. DNA of the CDR3: TGTGCCAGCAGTGAAGCGGGACGGGAGACCCAGTACTTC. Translation: CASSEAGRETQYF.

J is TRBJ1-6 and V is TRBV19, with D unclear. Germline loops: CDR1 LNHDA, CDR2 SQIVND (reference sequence). The germline V and J ends were trimmed by 5 bases and 11 bases, with 16 bases remaining between them. The CDR3 contains 14 residues. CDR3 residues: CASSPGQQVTPLHF. In DNA form, the CDR3 reads TGTGCCAGTAGTCCGGGCCAGCAGGTTACACCCCTCCACTTT.

V is TRBV6-5 and J is TRBJ2-5; D might be TRBD1 or TRBD2, each matching 5 bases. CDR3 length equals 14 residues. Germline CDR1 is MNHEY and CDR2 is SVGAGI. Trimming took off 6 bases at V and 1 base at J, with 12 bases between the two ends. Here the CDR3 reads CASRTDGAQETQYF. In nucleotides, the CDR3 is TGTGCCAGCAGGACCGACGGGGCCCAAGAGACCCAGTACTTC.

The J gene is TRBJ2-7, the V gene TRBV7-9; 13 bases agree with TRBD2. CDR1 SEHNR and CDR2 FQNEAQ come from the germline V gene (reference sequence). The CDR3 contains 16 residues. The trim removed 4 bases at V and 0 bases at J, leaving 3 bases unmatched. CDR3 nucleotide sequence: TGTGCCAGCAGCTCACTAGCGGGAGGGGGCTCCTACGAGCAGTACTTC. Residues: CASSSLAGGGSYEQYF.

The J gene is TRBJ2-7, the V gene TRBV15, with 9 bases that match TRBD1. Trimming took 0 bases from V and 4 from J; bases not matched to a gene: 4. From germline, CDR1 is LNHNV and CDR2 YYDKDF (reference sequence). This CDR3 has 15 residues. CDR3 DNA sequence: TGTGCCACCAGCAGAGAAGGGACAGGGATTTACGAGCAGTACTTC. It specifies CATSREGTGIYEQYF. The full variable domain, rest sourced from reference TRBV15 and TRBJ2-7, is DAMVIQNPRYQVTQFGKPVTLSCSQTLNHNVMYWYQQKSSQAPKLLFHYYDKDFNNEADTPDNFQSRRPNTSFCFLDIRSPGLGDTAMYLCATSREGTGIYEQYFGPGTRLTVT.

The chain has TRBV10-3 and TRBJ2-7; D may match TRBD1 or TRBD2 (5 bases each). V gave up 6 bases and J gave up 6 bases, with 15 bases separating them. This CDR3 has 13 amino acids. Germline assignment: CDR1 ENHRY and CDR2 SYGVKD. This CDR3 is CAIRDGALSEQYF. The CDR3 DNA reads TGTGCCATCAGAGACGGGGCCCTAAGCGAGCAGTACTTC.

The V gene is TRBV5-6, the J gene TRBJ2-7; TRBD1 agrees at 7 bases. The CDR3 is made up of 15 amino acids. Germline CDR1 is SGHDT and CDR2 is YYEEEE. V lost 1 base to trimming and J lost 0 bases; unmatched junction nucleotides: 4. CDR3 bases: TGTGCCAGCAGCTTGAGGGCAGGGGGCTCCTACGAGCAGTACTTC. This encodes CASSLRAGGSYEQYF.

This chain joins TRBV6-1 and TRBJ2-1; D is unclear. V was shortened by 1 base and J by 0 bases, with 7 bases between the two germline ends. The germline V gene encodes CDR1 MNHNS and CDR2 SASEGT. The CDR3 loop spans 15 amino acids. The CDR3 region has the DNA TGTGCCAGCAGTGAAGGGCGGAGCTCCTACAATGAGCAGTTCTTC. Amino acid sequence: CASSEGRSSYNEQFF.

Written as DNA, the CDR3 is TGTGCCAGCAGTGAGGATCCAGACTATGGCTACACCTTC. Amino acids: CASSEDPDYGYTF. J is TRBJ1-2 and V is TRBV6-1; no reliable D call. Trimming pared 3 bases from V and 3 bases from J, leaving 8 bases between. Looked up from germline, CDR1 is MNHNS and CDR2 is SASEGT. The CDR3 length is 13 residues.

The J gene is TRBJ2-7, the V gene TRBV11-2; 7 nucleotides align to TRBD1. In germline, CDR1 is SGHAT, CDR2 FQNNGV. J gave up 3 bases and V 5 bases, and 7 bases lay outside the gene matches. The CDR3 spans 14 residues. The CDR3 sequence: CASSKRQGHYEQYF. As DNA, the CDR3 is TGTGCCAGCAGCAAACGACAGGGACACTACGAGCAGTACTTC.

J is TRBJ2-7 and V is TRBV6-4; possibly TRBD1 for D (6 bases). The CDR3 is 13 amino acids. The V end was cut by 3 bases, the J end by 5 bases, with 11 bases between. Germline V gene sequence: CDR1 MRHNA, CDR2 SNTAGT. CDR3 nucleotide sequence: TGTGCCAGCAGTGAGGGGCAGGGGAACGAGCAGTACTTC. Amino acids: CASSEGQGNEQYF.

This chain links TRBV9 with TRBJ2-7; D could derive from TRBD1 or TRBD2 (6 bases each). Per the germline V gene, CDR1 is SGDLS and CDR2 is YYNGEE. The CDR3 consists of 16 residues. Between the trimmed V and J ends, which lost 0 bases and 2 bases, there was a span of 15 bases. Written as DNA, the CDR3 is TGTGCCAGCAGCGTAGATCCGGGGGCCTCCACCTACGAGCAGTACTTC. The encoded protein is CASSVDPGASTYEQYF.

The rearrangement links TRBV11-2 to TRBJ2-1, with no clear D. Trimming took off 3 bases at V and 5 bases at J, with 5 bases between the two ends. Germline V CDR1 and CDR2: SGHAT, FQNNGV. This CDR3 region has 12 residues. The CDR3 loop reads CASSFRNNEQFF. CDR3 coding DNA: TGTGCCAGCAGCTTCAGAAACAATGAGCAGTTCTTC.

This sequence joins TRBV11-2 and TRBJ2-7, with D possibly matching TRBD1 (5 bases). CDR3 length equals 14 residues. Trimming removed 3 bases at V and 3 bases at J, with 12 bases between. The germline gives CDR1 SGHAT, CDR2 FQNNGV. The CDR3 is CASSFEDIDYEQYF. In DNA, the CDR3 is TGTGCCAGCAGCTTCGAGGACATAGACTACGAGCAGTACTTC.

The chain carries TRBV5-1 and TRBJ2-7; D is possibly TRBD1 or TRBD2 (5 bases each). The V end was cut by 0 bases, the J end by 3 bases, with 19 bases between. CDR1 is SGHRS and CDR2 is YFSETQ in the germline V gene. There are 17 residues in the CDR3. The CDR3 DNA follows: TGCGCCAGCAGCTTGGCCGTGGGCCGCAGGGACCACTACGAGCAGTACTTC. As protein: CASSLAVGRRDHYEQYF.